This T cell receptor (beta chain) was sequenced during a study of T cells in localized non-small cell lung cancer. The CDR3 is made up of 13 amino acids. Germline CDR1 SGDLS, CDR2 YYNGEE. The ends were cut back, 5 bases at V and 3 bases at J, with 11 bases in the middle. The protocol was immunoSEQ multiplex PCR, while the TCRdb copy is restricted to in-frame clones and leaves out a portion. Here the sample spans 4,500 to 5,000 clones, 25% to 40% being singletons. The clonotype was recovered from a woman aged 40-69 years with stage II squamous cell lung carcinoma. The material sequenced was lung tumor tissue, taken before any cancer treatment. The gene calls are TRBV9 and TRBJ1-1, with D possibly being TRBD1 (5 bases). CDR3 nucleotides: TGTGCCAGCAGTGAGGTCAGGGACACTGAAGCTTTCTTT. Residues: CASSEVRDTEAFF.